This T cell receptor (beta chain) was sequenced for a study of blood T cell repertoires in COVID-19. The study drew participants aged about 18 to 95 years from 20 to 30 US areas. Categorization into cohorts depended on clinical history that participants reported. Sequenced by immunoSEQ multiplex PCR; TCRdb stores in-frame clones only, minus some. Among fewer than 300,000 clones listed, about nine tenths were seen once. V was shortened by 5 bases and J by 1 base, with 8 bases between the two germline ends. The germline V gene has CDR1 SGHAT and CDR2 FQNNGV. The CDR3 loop spans 13 amino acids. This TCR came from a man aged 18 to 30 who had recovered from COVID-19. This chain joins TRBV11-2 and TRBJ1-2; no definite D call. Material for sequencing was PBMCs or T cells enriched from blood (not recorded which). The CDR3 sequence is CASSTQSNYGYTF. CDR3 nucleotides: TGTGCCAGCAGCACACAGAGTAACTATGGCTACACCTTC.